These 6 T cell receptor beta chains share one sample of origin, sequenced in a study of T cell repertoires in cytomegalovirus infection. TCRdb re-called the reads through MiXCR, storing one row per CDR3 protein. The sample gives around 440,000 distinct CDR3 sequences, 11% of which show up once; about 9.4% is in the top ten. Input material: PBMCs. Receptor source: a human donor in good health (CMV status not recorded). Some clones in this sample may be carry-over from other donors' samples.

This clonotype was counted many times. V is TRBV7-2 and J is TRBJ2-3; D possibly uses TRBD1 or TRBD2 (6 bases each). The germline V and J ends were trimmed by 5 bases and 0 bases, with 15 bases remaining between them. This CDR3 region has 16 residues. Germline V gene data show CDR1 as SGHTA and CDR2 as FQGNSA. The CDR3 here is CASSPTGASSTDTQYF. CDR3 nucleotides: TGTGCCAGCAGCCCTACGGGGGCCTCTAGCACAGATACGCAGTATTTT. The complete variable domain, with remaining parts taken from reference TRBV7-2 and TRBJ2-3, reads GAGVSQSPSNKVTEKGKDVELRCDPISGHTALYWYRQSLGQGLEFLIYFQGNSAPDKSGLPSDRFSAERTGGSVSTLTIQRTQQEDSAVYLCASSPTGASSTDTQYFGPGTRLTVL.

The chain joins TRBV4-2 to TRBJ2-7; D remains unclear. This CDR3 has 14 residues. V gave up 0 bases and J gave up 3 bases, with 9 bases separating them. From germline, CDR1 is LGHNA and CDR2 YNFKEQ. CDR3 coding DNA: TGTGCCAGCAGCCAAGATACTGAGAACTACGAGCAGTACTTC. It specifies CASSQDTENYEQYF.

This clonotype was seen at least ten times. CDR3 loop: CASKGRDRNTGELFF. The CDR3 coding sequence is TGTGCCAGCAAGGGTCGTGACAGGAACACCGGGGAGCTGTTTTTT. The chain combines TRBV12-3 or TRBV12-4 with TRBJ2-2; the D gene is possibly TRBD1 (5 bases). The CDR3 covers 15 residues. With 7 bases removed from V and 1 base from J, the gap between germline ends came to 13 bases.

This clonotype was seen ten or more times. The CDR3 coding sequence is TGTGCCAGCCAAACGAGAAGGGAGACCCAGTACTTC. It translates to CASQTRRETQYF. The V gene is TRBV7-9, the J gene TRBJ2-5; no clear D gene. The CDR3 loop spans 12 amino acids. The germline V gene encodes CDR1 SEHNR and CDR2 FQNEAQ (reference sequence). Trimming left V 8 bases short and J 5 bases short, with 12 bases between.

This clonotype was recorded many times. The chain links TRBV6-1 to TRBJ2-2; D is perhaps TRBD2 (5 bases). The CDR3 consists of 16 residues. Germline CDR1 and CDR2: MNHNS and SASEGT. Trimming pared 3 bases from V and 4 bases from J, leaving 15 bases between. The CDR3 DNA is TGTGCCAGCAGTGATTTGCGAGGGAGTGCCACCGGGGAGCTGTTTTTT. Translating gives CASSDLRGSATGELFF.

The chain couples TRBV29-1 to TRBJ1-1; 9 positions match TRBD1. The CDR3 spans 14 residues. From germline, CDR1 is SQVTM and CDR2 ANQGSEA. The ends lost 6 bases at V and 0 bases at J; junction bases unmatched: 5. CDR3 in DNA: TGCAGCGTCCATACAGGGGGCCTGAACACTGAAGCTTTCTTT. This encodes CSVHTGGLNTEAFF.